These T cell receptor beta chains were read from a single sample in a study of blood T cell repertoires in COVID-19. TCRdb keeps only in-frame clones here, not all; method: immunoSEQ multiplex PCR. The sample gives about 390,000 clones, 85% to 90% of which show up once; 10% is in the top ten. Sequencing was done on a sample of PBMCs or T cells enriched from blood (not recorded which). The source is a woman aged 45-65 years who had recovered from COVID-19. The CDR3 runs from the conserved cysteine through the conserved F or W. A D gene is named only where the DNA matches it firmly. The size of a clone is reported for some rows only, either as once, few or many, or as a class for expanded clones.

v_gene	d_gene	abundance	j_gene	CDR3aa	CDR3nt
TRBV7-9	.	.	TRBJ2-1	CASSSGGPTVFDEQFF	TGTGCCAGCAGCAGCGGAGGACCGACGGTATTTGATGAGCAGTTCTTC
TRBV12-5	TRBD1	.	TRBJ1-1	CASGRGQGTAEAFF	TGTGCTAGTGGTAGGGGACAGGGCACCGCTGAAGCTTTCTTT
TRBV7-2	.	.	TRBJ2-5	CASSYLGGIQETQYF	TGTGCCAGCAGCTATCTAGGGGGAATCCAAGAGACCCAGTACTTC
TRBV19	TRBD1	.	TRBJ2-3	CASSIRGQGWHGDTQYF	TGTGCCAGTAGTATAAGGGGACAGGGCTGGCATGGAGATACGCAGTATTTT
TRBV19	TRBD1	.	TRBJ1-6	CARRQGPAWYSPLHF	TGTGCCAGACGACAGGGACCAGCCTGGTATTCACCCCTCCACTTT
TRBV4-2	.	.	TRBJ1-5	CASSQDGGSANLQPQHF	TGTGCCAGCAGCCAAGATGGGGGCAGTGCGAATCTCCAGCCCCAGCATTTT
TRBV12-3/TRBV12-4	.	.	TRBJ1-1	CASSLGLNFKAFF	TGTGCCAGCAGTTTAGGATTGAACTTCAAAGCTTTCTTT
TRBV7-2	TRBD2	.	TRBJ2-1	CASSISGGVPEQFF	TGTGCCAGCAGCATTAGCGGGGGTGTCCCTGAGCAGTTCTTC
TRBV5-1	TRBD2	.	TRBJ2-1	CASSGSGTTYNEQFF	TGCGCCAGCAGCGGATCCGGGACTACATACAATGAGCAGTTCTTC
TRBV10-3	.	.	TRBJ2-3	CAISGGDGGPDTQYF	TGTGCCATCAGTGGGGGGGACGGAGGCCCAGATACGCAGTATTTT
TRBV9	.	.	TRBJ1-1	CASSGGGALNTEAFF	TGTGCCAGCAGCGGAGGGGGGGCCTTGAACACTGAAGCTTTCTTT
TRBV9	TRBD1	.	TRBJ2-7	CASSVGGTGNYEQYF	TGTGCCAGCAGCGTAGGGGGGACAGGCAATTACGAGCAGTACTTC
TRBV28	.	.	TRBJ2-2	CASSSGTNTGELFF	TGTGCCAGCAGTTCGGGGACTAACACCGGGGAGCTGTTTTTT
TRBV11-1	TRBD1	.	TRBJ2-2	CASSSDRVYTGELFF	TGTGCCAGCAGCTCCGACAGGGTATACACCGGGGAGCTGTTTTTT
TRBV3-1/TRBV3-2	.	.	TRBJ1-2	CASSQDSATRYTF	TGTGCCAGCAGCCAAGATTCCGCCACTCGCTACACCTTC
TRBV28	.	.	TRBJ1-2	CASSLRPGGGYTF	TGTGCCAGCAGTTTACGGCCCGGCGGAGGCTACACCTTC
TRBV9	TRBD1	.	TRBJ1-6	CASSVGETGISPLHF	TGTGCCAGCAGCGTAGGGGAGACAGGGATTTCACCCCTCCACTTT
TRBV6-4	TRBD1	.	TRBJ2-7	CARNQGTGIYEQYF	TGTGCCAGGAATCAAGGGACAGGGATTTACGAGCAGTACTTC
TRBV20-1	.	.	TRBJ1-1	CSASREGKAFF	TGCAGTGCCTCACGGGAAGGCAAAGCTTTCTTT
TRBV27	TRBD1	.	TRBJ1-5	CASSLQGASNQPQHF	TGTGCCAGCAGCCTACAGGGGGCTAGCAATCAGCCCCAGCATTTT
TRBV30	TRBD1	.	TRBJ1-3	CAWSRDRGPGNTIYF	TGTGCCTGGAGTCGGGACAGGGGACCTGGAAACACCATATATTTT
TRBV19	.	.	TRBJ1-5	CASSIVGGRGNQPQHF	TGTGCCAGTAGTATAGTGGGGGGGAGAGGCAATCAGCCCCAGCATTTT
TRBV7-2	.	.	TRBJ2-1	CASSHGGEAGGGNEQFF	TGTGCCAGCAGCCACGGTGGGGAGGCAGGGGGTGGCAATGAGCAGTTCTTC
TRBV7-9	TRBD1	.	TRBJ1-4	CASSPPKGDSDEKLFF	TGTGCCAGCAGCCCACCTAAAGGGGACAGTGATGAAAAACTGTTTTTT
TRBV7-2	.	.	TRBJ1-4	CASSLTDSLNEKLFF	TGTGCCAGCAGCTTAACCGACAGCCTTAATGAAAAACTGTTTTTT
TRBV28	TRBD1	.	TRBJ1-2	CASTPPDRGLGGYTF	TGTGCCAGCACCCCCCCGGACAGGGGGCTAGGGGGCTACACCTTC
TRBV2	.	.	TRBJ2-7	CASSEWGGQSSYEQYF	TGTGCCAGCAGTGAATGGGGGGGGCAAAGCTCCTACGAGCAGTACTTC
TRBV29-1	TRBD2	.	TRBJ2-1	CSVGLAGGPYNEQFF	TGCAGCGTGGGACTAGCGGGGGGTCCTTACAATGAGCAGTTCTTC
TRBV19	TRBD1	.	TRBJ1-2	CASRRDRGGYGYTF	TGTGCCAGTAGGAGGGACAGGGGTGGATACGGCTACACCTTC
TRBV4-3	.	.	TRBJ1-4	CASSQDIMATGPKRREKLFF	TGCGCCAGCAGCCAAGATATAATGGCGACAGGCCCTAAACGGCGGGAAAAACTGTTTTTT
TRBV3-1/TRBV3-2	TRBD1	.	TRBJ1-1	CASTQTGTSTEAFF	TGTGCCAGCACCCAGACAGGGACTTCCACTGAAGCTTTCTTT
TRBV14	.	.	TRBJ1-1	CASRLGGTEAFF	TGTGCCAGCAGACTGGGGGGAACTGAAGCTTTCTTT
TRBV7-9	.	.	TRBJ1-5	CASSRARADYSNQPQHF	TGTGCCAGCAGCCGAGCGAGGGCAGATTATAGCAATCAGCCCCAGCATTTT
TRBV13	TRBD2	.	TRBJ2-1	CASSLGGSGGPYNEQFF	TGTGCCAGCAGCTTAGGCGGTAGCGGGGGGCCCTACAATGAGCAGTTCTTC
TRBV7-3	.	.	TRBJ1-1	CASSLMAAGEAFF	TGTGCCAGCAGCTTAATGGCGGCAGGGGAAGCTTTCTTT
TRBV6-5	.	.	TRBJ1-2	CASRETTGYGYTF	TGTGCCAGCAGAGAGACCACAGGGTATGGCTACACCTTC
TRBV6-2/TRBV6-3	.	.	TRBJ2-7	CASSYGAWRVDSYEQYF	TGTGCCAGCAGTTATGGTGCATGGAGGGTGGACTCCTACGAGCAGTACTTC
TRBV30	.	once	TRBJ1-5	CAWSGRMGQAQHF	TGTGCCTGGTCAGGGAGGATGGGGCAAGCCCAGCATTTT
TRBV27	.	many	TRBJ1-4	CASSFSGEKLFF	TGTGCCAGCAGTTTTTCGGGGGAAAAACTGTTTTTT
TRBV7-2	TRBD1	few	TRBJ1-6	CASSVQGAYSPLHF	TGTGCCAGCAGCGTACAGGGGGCGTATTCACCCCTCCACTTT
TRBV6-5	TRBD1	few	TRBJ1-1	CASSRTGGRVAEAFF	TGTGCCAGCAGTAGGACAGGGGGCCGGGTCGCTGAAGCTTTCTTT
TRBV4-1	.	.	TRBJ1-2	CASSQDGGSDGYTF	TGCGCCAGCAGCCAAGATGGGGGGTCCGATGGCTACACCTTC
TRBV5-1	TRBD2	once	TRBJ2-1	CASSPSGGSYNEQFF	TGCGCCAGCAGCCCAAGCGGGGGATCCTACAATGAGCAGTTCTTC
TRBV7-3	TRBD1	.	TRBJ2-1	CASSTPTGHEQFF	TGTGCCAGCAGCACCCCGACAGGGCATGAGCAGTTCTTC
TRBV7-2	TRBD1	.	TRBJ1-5	CASRPTGGAGQPQHF	TGTGCCAGCAGGCCAACAGGGGGCGCAGGGCAGCCCCAGCATTTT
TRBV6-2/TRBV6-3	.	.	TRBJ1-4	CASSSGQRGEKLFF	TGCGCCAGCAGTTCTGGACAGCGTGGAGAAAAACTGTTTTTT
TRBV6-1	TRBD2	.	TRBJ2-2	CASSEGGGAGELFF	TGTGCCAGCAGTGAAGGCGGGGGGGCCGGGGAGCTGTTTTTT
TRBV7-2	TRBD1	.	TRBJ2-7	CASSKGQIYEQYF	TGTGCCAGCAGCAAGGGACAGATCTACGAGCAGTACTTC
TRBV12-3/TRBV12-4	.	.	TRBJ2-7	CASSFSGDEQYF	TGTGCCAGCAGTTTTTCCGGGGACGAGCAGTACTTC
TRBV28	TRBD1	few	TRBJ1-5	CASRLGQGGIQPQHF	TGTGCCAGCAGGCTCGGACAGGGAGGGATTCAGCCCCAGCATTTT
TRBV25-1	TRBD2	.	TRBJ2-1	CASRRSSGGAYYNEQFF	TGTGCCAGCCGTCGCTCTAGCGGGGGGGCTTATTACAATGAGCAGTTCTTC
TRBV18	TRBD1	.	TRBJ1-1	CASSPGAGQNMNTEAFF	TGTGCCAGCTCACCCGGGGCGGGACAGAATATGAACACTGAAGCTTTCTTT
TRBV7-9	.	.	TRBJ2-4	CASSSLEADLAKNIQYF	TGTGCCAGCAGCTCCCTAGAGGCTGATCTAGCCAAAAACATTCAGTACTTC
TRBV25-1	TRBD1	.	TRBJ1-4	CAAGGINEKLFF	TGTGCCGCAGGGGGGATTAATGAAAAACTGTTTTTT
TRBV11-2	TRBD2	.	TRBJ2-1	CASSTRTSTSGGNNEQFF	TGTGCCAGCAGCACCCGAACCTCGACTAGCGGGGGGAACAATGAGCAGTTCTTC
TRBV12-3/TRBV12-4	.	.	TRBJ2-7	CASSPSRYEQYF	TGTGCCAGCAGCCCCTCCCGCTACGAGCAGTACTTC
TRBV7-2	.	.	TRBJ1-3	CASSWLLQGAGNTIYF	TGTGCCAGCAGCTGGTTACTACAGGGAGCAGGAAACACCATATATTTT
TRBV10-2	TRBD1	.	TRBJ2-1	CATTLTRGQGEQFF	TGCGCCACCACTCTGACGAGGGGGCAGGGTGAGCAGTTCTTC
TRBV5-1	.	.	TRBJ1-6	CASSLEGGEDSPLHF	TGCGCCAGCAGCTTGGAAGGGGGGGAGGATTCACCCCTCCACTTT
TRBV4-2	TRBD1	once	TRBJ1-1	CASSHQRRDSEAFF	TGTGCCAGCAGCCATCAAAGAAGGGACAGTGAAGCTTTCTTT